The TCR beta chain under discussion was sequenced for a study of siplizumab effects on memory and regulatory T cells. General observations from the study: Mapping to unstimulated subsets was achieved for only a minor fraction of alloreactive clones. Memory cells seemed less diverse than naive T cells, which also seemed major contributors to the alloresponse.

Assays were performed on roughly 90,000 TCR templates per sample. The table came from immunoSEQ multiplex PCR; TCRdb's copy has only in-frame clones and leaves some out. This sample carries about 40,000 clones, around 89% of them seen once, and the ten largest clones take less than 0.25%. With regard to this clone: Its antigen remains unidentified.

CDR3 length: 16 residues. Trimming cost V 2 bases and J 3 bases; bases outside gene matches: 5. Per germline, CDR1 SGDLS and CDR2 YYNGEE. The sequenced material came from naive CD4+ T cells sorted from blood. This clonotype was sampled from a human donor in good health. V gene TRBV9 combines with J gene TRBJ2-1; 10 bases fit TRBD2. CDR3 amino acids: CASSVDTSGIYNEQFF. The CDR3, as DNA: TGTGCCAGCAGCGTCGATACTAGCGGGATCTACAATGAGCAGTTCTTC.